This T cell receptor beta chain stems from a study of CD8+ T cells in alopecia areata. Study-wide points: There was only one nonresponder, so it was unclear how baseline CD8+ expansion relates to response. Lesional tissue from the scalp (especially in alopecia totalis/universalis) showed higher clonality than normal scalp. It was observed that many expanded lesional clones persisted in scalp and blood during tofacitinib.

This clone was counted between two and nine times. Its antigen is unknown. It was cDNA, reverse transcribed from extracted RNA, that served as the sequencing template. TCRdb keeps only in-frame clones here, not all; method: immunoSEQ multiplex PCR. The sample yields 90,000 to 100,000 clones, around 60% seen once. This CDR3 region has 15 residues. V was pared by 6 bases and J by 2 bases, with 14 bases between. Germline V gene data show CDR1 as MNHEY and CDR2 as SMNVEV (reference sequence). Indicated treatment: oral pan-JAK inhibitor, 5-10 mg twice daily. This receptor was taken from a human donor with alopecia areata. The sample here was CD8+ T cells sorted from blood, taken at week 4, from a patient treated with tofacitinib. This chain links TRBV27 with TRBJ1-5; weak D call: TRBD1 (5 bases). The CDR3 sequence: CASRRGGLGNQPQHF. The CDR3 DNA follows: TGTGCCAGCAGGAGGGGAGGCCTTGGCAATCAGCCCCAGCATTTT.